These 3 T cell receptor beta chains were sequenced from one sample in a study of Ad26.COV2.S vaccination and SARS-CoV-2 variants (dated by TCRdb to about 2021). What the time point label conveys for this sample: individuals recovered from natural SARS-CoV-2 infection. The library came from the immunoSEQ multiplex PCR assay. TCRdb stores this immuneACCESS table with in-frame sequences only. Part of the clones is absent; in the studies checked, under half of the shortfall reflects unresolved V genes, and no reason is known for the rest. The sample contains 300,000 to 450,000 clones, about 92% of them found a single time. About 3.9% of the sample is in the top ten clones. The source was peripheral blood, collected after recovery from COVID-19. These receptors all stem from a human donor who had recovered from COVID-19.

The V and J genes are TRBV28 and TRBJ1-2; D is undetermined. Germline V CDR1 and CDR2: MDHEN, SYDVKM. CDR3 length: 16 amino acids. V was trimmed by 7 bases and J by 2 bases, leaving 20 bases between them. CDR3 region: CASTIYTQTANYGYTF. In DNA, the CDR3 is TGTGCCAGCACCATTTATACCCAAACAGCCAACTATGGCTACACCTTC.

The chain carries TRBV10-2 and TRBJ1-1, with TRBD1 as a possible D gene (5 bases). Germline lookup yields CDR1 WSHSY and CDR2 SAAADI. The CDR3 is made up of 13 amino acids. Trimming took off 7 bases at V and 5 bases at J, with 14 bases between the two ends. For the CDR3, the DNA is TGCGCCAGCACGGCAGGGCTAGGGACTGAAGCTTTCTTT. Translation gives CASTAGLGTEAFF.

This rearrangement joins TRBV6-2 or TRBV6-3 to TRBJ1-2; D is unresolved. CDR1 is MNHEY and CDR2 is SVGEGT in the germline V gene. This CDR3 comprises 12 residues. V was cut by 5 bases and J by 3 bases, with 7 bases left in between. For the CDR3, the DNA is TGTGCCAGCAGTCAGCTGGACTATGGCTACACCTTC. It specifies CASSQLDYGYTF.